This TCR beta chain was captured by sequencing in a study of T cells in Graves' hyperthyroidism and ophthalmopathy. Germline loops: CDR1 SGHDT, CDR2 YYEEEE. The CDR3 length is 16 residues. Trimming at V came to 0 bases and at J to 2 bases, leaving 6 bases not matched to a gene. Findings and limits, study-wide: The model foresaw ophthalmopathy a median roughly 6.5 months prior to onset.

This clonotype was seen ten or more times. Its antigen is currently unknown. Exclusion of a patient resulted from uncontrolled infection, other autoimmune disease, pregnancy or lactation. Authors of the study amplified TCR beta CDR3 regions from RNA transcripts. HTBI primers were the set used in a first-round RT-PCR of the TCR CDR3. TCRdb re-called the multiplex PCR reads through MiXCR, storing one row per CDR3 protein. The sample holds more than 500,000 distinct CDR3 sequences; roughly 14% are singletons and the top ten take 4.3%. Sequencing was carried out using blood. The receptor was derived from a woman aged 40 to 55 with Graves' ophthalmopathy. The rearrangement uses TRBV5-6 and TRBJ2-7, with 9 positions matching TRBD1. CDR3 loop: CASSLDRGRDTYEQYF. The CDR3 nucleotides are TGTGCCAGCAGCTTGGACAGGGGGCGAGATACCTACGAGCAGTACTTC.